This TCR beta chain stems from a study of T cell repertoires in cytomegalovirus infection. Study as a whole: Matching HLA type and CMV infection were both indicated by public TCR beta signatures.

TCRdb reanalysed the reads using MiXCR and keeps one entry per CDR3 protein. Of fewer than 200,000 distinct CDR3 sequences in the sample, less than 9.5% were seen once. This CDR3 has 16 amino acids. The germline V gene encodes CDR1 MDHEN and CDR2 SYDVKM. V dropped 0 bases and J dropped 0 bases, with 9 bases sitting between them. This clonotype was detected ten times or more. The material sequenced was PBMCs. The chain carries TRBV28 and TRBJ1-3, with D perhaps matching TRBD1 (5 bases). This receptor was taken from a human donor in good health (CMV status not recorded). Some clones in this sample may be carry-over from other donors' samples. The CDR3 protein is CASSLWGLRSGNTIYF. CDR3 nucleotides: TGTGCCAGCAGTTTATGGGGACTGCGCTCTGGAAACACCATATATTTT. Full variable domain (rest looked up from reference TRBV28 and TRBJ1-3): DVKVTQSSRYLVKRTGEKVFLECVQDMDHENMFWYRQDPGLGLRLIYFSYDVKMKEKGDIPEGYSVSREKKERFSLILESASTNQTSMYLCASSLWGLRSGNTIYFGEGSWLTVV.